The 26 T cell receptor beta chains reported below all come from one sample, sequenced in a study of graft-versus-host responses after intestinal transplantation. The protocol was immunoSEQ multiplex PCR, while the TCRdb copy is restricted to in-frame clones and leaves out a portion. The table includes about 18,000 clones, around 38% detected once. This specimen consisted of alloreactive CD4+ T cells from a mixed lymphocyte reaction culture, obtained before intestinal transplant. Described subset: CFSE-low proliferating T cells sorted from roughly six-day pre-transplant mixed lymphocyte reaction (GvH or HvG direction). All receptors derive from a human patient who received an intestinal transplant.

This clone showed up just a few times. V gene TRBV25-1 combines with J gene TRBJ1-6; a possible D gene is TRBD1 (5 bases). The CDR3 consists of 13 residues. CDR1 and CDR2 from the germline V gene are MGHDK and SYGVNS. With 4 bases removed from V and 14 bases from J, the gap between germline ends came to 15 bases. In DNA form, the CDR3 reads TGTGCCAGCAGTGTTGGGGGATGGAAATCCCTCCACTTT. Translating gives CASSVGGWKSLHF.

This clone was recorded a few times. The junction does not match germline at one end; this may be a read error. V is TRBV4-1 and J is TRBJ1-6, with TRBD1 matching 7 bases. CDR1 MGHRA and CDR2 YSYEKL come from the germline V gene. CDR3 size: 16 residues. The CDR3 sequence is CASSVRSGQFNSPLHF. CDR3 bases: TGTGCCAGCAGCGTTCGTTCGGGACAGTTCAATTCACCCCTCCACTTT.

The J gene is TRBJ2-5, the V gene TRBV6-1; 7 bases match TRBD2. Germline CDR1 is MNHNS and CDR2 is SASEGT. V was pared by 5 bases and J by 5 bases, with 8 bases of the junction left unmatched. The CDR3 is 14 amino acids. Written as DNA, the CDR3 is TGTGCCAGCAGTCCTCGCGCGCGGGGGGAGACCCAGTACTTC. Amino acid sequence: CASSPRARGETQYF.

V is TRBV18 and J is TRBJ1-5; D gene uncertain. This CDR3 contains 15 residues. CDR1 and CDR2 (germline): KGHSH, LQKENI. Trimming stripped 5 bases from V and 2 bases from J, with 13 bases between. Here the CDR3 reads CASSDRRAGNQPQHF. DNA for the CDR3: TGTGCCAGCTCAGACCGAAGGGCGGGCAATCAGCCCCAGCATTTT.

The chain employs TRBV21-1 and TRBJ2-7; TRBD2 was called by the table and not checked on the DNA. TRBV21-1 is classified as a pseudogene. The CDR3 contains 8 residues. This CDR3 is CASSNFPF. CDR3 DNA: TGTGCCAGCAGCAACTTCCCCTTC.

The CDR3 region is CASSFSAGSQPQHF. In nucleotides, the CDR3 is TGTGCCAGCAGTTTCTCGGCAGGGTCTCAGCCCCAGCATTTT. The chain employs TRBV6-5 and TRBJ1-5; D is perhaps TRBD1 (5 bases). This CDR3 is 14 amino acids long. From germline, CDR1 is MNHEY and CDR2 SVGAGI. Trimming removed 4 bases from V and 6 bases from J, with 13 bases in between.

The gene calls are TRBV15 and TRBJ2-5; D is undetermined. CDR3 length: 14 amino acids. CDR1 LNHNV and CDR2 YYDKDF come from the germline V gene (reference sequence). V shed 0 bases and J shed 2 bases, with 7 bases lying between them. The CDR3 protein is CATSRDRKQETQYF. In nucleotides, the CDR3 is TGTGCCACCAGCAGAGATAGGAAACAAGAGACCCAGTACTTC.

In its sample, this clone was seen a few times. CDR3 nucleotides: TGTGCCAGCAGCGACCAGGGGGTATCTACAGATACGCAGTATTTT. Translating gives CASSDQGVSTDTQYF. J is TRBJ2-3 and V is TRBV6-1; TRBD1 agrees at 7 bases. The CDR3 spans 15 residues. J gave up 3 bases and V 6 bases, and 9 bases lay outside the gene matches. CDR1 and CDR2 from the germline V gene are MNHNS and SASEGT.

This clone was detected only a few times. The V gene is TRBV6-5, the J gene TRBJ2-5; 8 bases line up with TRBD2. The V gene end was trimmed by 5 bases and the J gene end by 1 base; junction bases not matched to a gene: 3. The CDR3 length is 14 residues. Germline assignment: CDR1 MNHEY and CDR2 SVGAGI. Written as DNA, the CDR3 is TGTGCCAGCAGTACGGGGACTAGCCAAGAGACCCAGTACTTC. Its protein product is CASSTGTSQETQYF.

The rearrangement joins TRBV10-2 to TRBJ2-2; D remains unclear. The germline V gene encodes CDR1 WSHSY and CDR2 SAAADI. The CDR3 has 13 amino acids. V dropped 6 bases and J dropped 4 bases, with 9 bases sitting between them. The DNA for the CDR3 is TGCGCCAGCAGGAGTCAGTTCACCGGGGAGCTGTTTTTT. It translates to CASRSQFTGELFF.

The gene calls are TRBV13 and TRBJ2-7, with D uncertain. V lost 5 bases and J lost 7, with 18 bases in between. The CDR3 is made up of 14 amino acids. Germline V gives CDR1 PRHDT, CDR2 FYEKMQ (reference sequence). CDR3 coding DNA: TGTGCCAGCAGCATACGCCGGGCGGTGGGGGAGCAGTACTTC. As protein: CASSIRRAVGEQYF.

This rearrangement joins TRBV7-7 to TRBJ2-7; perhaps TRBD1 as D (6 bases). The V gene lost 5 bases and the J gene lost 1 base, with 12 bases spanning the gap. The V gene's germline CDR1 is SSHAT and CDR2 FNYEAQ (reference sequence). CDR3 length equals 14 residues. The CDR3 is CASSPAQGSYEQYF. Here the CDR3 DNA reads TGTGCCAGCAGCCCCGCACAGGGTTCCTACGAGCAGTACTTC. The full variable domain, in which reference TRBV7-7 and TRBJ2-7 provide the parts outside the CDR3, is GAGVSQSPRYKVTKRGQDVTLRCDPISSHATLYWYQQALGQGPEFLTYFNYEAQPDKSGLPSDRFSAERPEGSISTLTIQRTEQRDSAMYRCASSPAQGSYEQYFGPGTRLTVT.

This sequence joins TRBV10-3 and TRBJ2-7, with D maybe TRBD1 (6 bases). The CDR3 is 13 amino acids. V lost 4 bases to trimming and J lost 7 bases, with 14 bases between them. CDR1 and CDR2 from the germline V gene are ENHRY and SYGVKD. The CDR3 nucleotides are TGTGCCATCAGTGGGTCAGGGGAATATGAGCAGTACTTC. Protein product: CAISGSGEYEQYF.

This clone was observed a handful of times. The CDR3 loop reads CAINPRGTSTDTQYF. The CDR3 bases are TGTGCCATCAACCCAAGGGGTACTAGCACAGATACGCAGTATTTT. The chain has TRBV10-3 and TRBJ2-3; the D gene is possibly TRBD1 (5 bases). CDR3 length: 15 amino acids. CDR1 is ENHRY, CDR2 SYGVKD, per germline. V lost 7 bases and J lost 0, with 14 bases in between.

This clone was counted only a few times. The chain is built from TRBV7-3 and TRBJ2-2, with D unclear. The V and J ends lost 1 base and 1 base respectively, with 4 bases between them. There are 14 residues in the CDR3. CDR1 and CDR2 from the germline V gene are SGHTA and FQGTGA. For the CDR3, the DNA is TGTGCCAGCAGCTTAAGTATGAACACCGGGGAGCTGTTTTTT. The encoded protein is CASSLSMNTGELFF.

The CDR3 here is CAISGQGDYEQYF. The CDR3 DNA reads TGTGCCATCAGTGGTCAGGGAGACTACGAGCAGTACTTC. This chain joins TRBV10-3 and TRBJ2-7; D possibly uses TRBD1 or TRBD2 (5 bases each). V shed 4 bases and J shed 3 bases, with 10 bases lying between them. CDR1 and CDR2 from the germline V gene are ENHRY and SYGVKD. This CDR3 is 13 amino acids long.

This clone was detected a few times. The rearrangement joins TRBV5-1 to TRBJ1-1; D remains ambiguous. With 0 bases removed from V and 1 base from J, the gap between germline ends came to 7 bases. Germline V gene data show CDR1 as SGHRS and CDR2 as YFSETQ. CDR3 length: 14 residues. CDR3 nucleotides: TGCGCCAGCAGCTTGGGGGTCAGGAACACTGAAGCTTTCTTT. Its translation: CASSLGVRNTEAFF.

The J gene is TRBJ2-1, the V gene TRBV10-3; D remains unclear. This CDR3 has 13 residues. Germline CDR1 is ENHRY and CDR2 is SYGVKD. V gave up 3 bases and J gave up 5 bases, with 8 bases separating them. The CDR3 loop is CAISDGTDNEQFF. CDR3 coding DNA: TGTGCCATCAGTGACGGTACCGACAATGAGCAGTTCTTC.

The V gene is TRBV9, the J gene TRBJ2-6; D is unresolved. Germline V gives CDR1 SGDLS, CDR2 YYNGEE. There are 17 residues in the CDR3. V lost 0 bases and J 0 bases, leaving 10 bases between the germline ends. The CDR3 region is CASSVGPLISGANVLTF. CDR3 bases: TGTGCCAGCAGCGTAGGTCCCCTAATCTCTGGGGCCAACGTCCTGACTTTC.

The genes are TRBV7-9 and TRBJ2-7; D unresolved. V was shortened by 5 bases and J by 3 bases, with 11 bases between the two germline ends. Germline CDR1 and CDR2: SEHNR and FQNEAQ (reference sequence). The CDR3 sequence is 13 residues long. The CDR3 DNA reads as TGTGCCAGCAGCCCCATAGCCTACTACGAGCAGTACTTC. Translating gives CASSPIAYYEQYF.

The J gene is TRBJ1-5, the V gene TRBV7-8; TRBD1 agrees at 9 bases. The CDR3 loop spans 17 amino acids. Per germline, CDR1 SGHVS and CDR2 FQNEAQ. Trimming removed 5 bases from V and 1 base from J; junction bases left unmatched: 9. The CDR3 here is CASSGRGTGLSNQPQHF. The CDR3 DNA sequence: TGTGCCAGCAGCGGGCGAGGGACAGGGTTAAGCAATCAGCCCCAGCATTTT.

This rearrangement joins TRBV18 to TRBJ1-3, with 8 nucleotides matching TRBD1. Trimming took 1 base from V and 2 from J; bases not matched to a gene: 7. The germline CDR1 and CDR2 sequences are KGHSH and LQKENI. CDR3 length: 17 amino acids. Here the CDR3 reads CASSPRFQGATGNTIYF. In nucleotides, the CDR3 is TGTGCCAGCTCACCACGGTTCCAGGGGGCAACTGGAAACACCATATATTTT.

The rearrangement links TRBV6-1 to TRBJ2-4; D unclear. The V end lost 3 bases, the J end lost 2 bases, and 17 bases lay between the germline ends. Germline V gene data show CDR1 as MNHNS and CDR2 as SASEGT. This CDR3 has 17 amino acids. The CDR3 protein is CASSDSSMVESKNIQYF. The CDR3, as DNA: TGTGCCAGCAGTGATTCGAGCATGGTGGAATCCAAAAACATTCAGTACTTC.

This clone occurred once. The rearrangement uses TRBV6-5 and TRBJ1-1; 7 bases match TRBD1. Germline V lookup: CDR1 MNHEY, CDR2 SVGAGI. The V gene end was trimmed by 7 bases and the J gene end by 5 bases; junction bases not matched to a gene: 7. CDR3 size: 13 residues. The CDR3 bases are TGTGCCAGCAACCGACAGGGAAGGACTGAAGCTTTCTTT. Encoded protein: CASNRQGRTEAFF.

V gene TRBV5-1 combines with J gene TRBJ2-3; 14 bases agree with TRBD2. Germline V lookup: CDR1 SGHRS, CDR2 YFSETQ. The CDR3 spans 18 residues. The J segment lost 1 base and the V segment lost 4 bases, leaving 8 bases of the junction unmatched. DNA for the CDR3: TGCGCCAGCAGCCGGGGACTAGCGGGGGCCCTTGGCACAGATACGCAGTATTTT. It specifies CASSRGLAGALGTDTQYF.

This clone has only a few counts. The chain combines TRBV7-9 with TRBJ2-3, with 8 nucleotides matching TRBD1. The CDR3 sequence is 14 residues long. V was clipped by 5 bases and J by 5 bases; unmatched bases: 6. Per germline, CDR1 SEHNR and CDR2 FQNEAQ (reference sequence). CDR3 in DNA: TGTGCCAGCAGCCAGACAGGGGCCAAAGATACGCAGTATTTT. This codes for CASSQTGAKDTQYF.